This TCR beta chain was found in a study of T-cell reconstitution after alpha-beta-depleted transplantation in children. Regarding the study as a whole: From newly produced T cells came most of the T-cell counts and diversity one year after transplant. Certain patients had high TCRbeta diversity at day 60, and it came from recipient T cells and thymic progenitors that survived. It was reported that alpha-beta T cells came from several hundred expanded graft clones (about two months after transplant).

Notes on this clonotype: Antigen: not known.

TCRbeta library preparation incorporated unique molecular identifiers. TCRdb reprocessed the PCR reads with MiXCR, giving one entry per CDR3 protein. Found here are a few hundred thousand distinct CDR3 sequences, over 20% of them singletons; the top ten hold around a third. Sequencing used PBMCs, obtained before TCRalphabeta/CD19-depleted stem cell transplant. The TCR comes from a boy younger than two with Wiskott-Aldrich syndrome, due to receive a stem cell transplant.

CDR3: CASSQGRQSNTGELFF. CDR3 in DNA: TGTGCCAGCAGCCAAGGTCGTCAGTCGAACACCGGGGAGCTGTTTTTT. The rearrangement uses TRBV4-2 and TRBJ2-2; D is unclear. The germline CDR1 and CDR2 sequences are LGHNA and YNFKEQ. The V end lost 1 base, the J end lost 0 bases, and 9 bases lay between the germline ends. This CDR3 contains 16 residues.